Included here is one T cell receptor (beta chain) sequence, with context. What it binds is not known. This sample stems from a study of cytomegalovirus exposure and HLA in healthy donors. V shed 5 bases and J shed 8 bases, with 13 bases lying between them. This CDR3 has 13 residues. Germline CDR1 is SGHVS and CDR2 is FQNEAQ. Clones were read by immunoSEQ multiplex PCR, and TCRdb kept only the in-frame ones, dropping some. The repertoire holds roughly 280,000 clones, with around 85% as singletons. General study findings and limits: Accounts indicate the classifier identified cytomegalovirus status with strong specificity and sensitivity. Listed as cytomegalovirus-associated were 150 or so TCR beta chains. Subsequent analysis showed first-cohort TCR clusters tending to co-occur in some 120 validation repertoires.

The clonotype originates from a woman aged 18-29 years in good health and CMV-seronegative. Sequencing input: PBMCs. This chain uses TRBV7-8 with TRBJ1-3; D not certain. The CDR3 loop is CASSLKGADTIYF. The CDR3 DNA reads TGTGCCAGCAGCCTAAAGGGAGCGGACACCATATATTTT.